This section outlines one T cell receptor beta chain sequence together with its context. The sample comes from a study of cytomegalovirus exposure and HLA in healthy donors. Study in general: Of the donors genotyped, several hundred in all, 81% fell in the Caucasian-associated ancestry cluster.

PCR involved 60 Vbeta and 13 Jbeta primers. Some clones are missing from TCRdb's copy, which holds only in-frame ones; the method was immunoSEQ multiplex PCR. Among about 120,000 clones, around three quarters were seen once, and the ten largest hold 2% to 3%. V dropped 0 bases and J dropped 5; count of bases not matched to a gene: 9. The CDR3 contains 16 residues. CDR1 and CDR2 from the germline V gene are MNHEY and SVGAGI. The TCR sequence derives from a female donor in good health and CMV-seronegative. This sequence joins TRBV6-5 and TRBJ1-2, with 7 bases lining up with TRBD1. Specimen: PBMCs. The CDR3 spells CASSYSLSGGTYGYTF. The CDR3 DNA is TGTGCCAGCAGTTACTCTTTGTCAGGGGGAACGTATGGCTACACCTTC.